Shown below are 27 T cell receptor beta chains from a single sample sequenced in a study of blood T cell repertoires in COVID-19. Method: immunoSEQ multiplex PCR; TCRdb's copy keeps in-frame clones and lacks some. The table lists more than 300,000 clones, around 92% of them singletons. What was sequenced was peripheral blood. These receptors all come from a woman aged 25 to 39 with COVID-19, enrolled during active disease.

The CDR3 loop is CASSSYRDRGSGNTIYF. The CDR3 coding sequence is TGTGCCAGCAGCTCTTACCGGGACAGGGGCTCAGGAAACACCATATATTTT. The V and J genes are TRBV11-2 and TRBJ1-3; 10 nucleotides match TRBD1. CDR1 SGHAT and CDR2 FQNNGV come from the germline V gene. CDR3 size: 17 residues. Trimming at V came to 4 bases and at J to 4 bases, leaving 10 bases not matched to a gene.

The chain couples TRBV6-2 or TRBV6-3 to TRBJ1-1, with D maybe TRBD1 (6 bases). The CDR3 has 16 residues. Germline values: CDR1 MNHEY, CDR2 SVGEGT. V lost 3 bases, J lost 4 bases, and 18 bases lay in between. DNA of the CDR3: TGTGCCAGCAGTTATTCCCCCAGGGGACACTTCACTGAAGCTTTCTTT. Translation: CASSYSPRGHFTEAFF.

The chain uses TRBV19 and TRBJ2-1, with D possibly being TRBD1 (5 bases). Germline V gene data show CDR1 as LNHDA and CDR2 as SQIVND (reference sequence). The V gene lost 2 bases and the J gene lost 9 bases, with 11 bases spanning the gap. This CDR3 comprises 13 residues. CDR3 nucleotides: TGTGCCAGTAGTATACAGGGTTACGGTGAGCAGTTCTTC. Amino acids: CASSIQGYGEQFF.

The rearrangement uses TRBV6-2 or TRBV6-3 and TRBJ1-6, with D maybe TRBD1 (6 bases). V was clipped by 1 base and J by 9 bases, with 10 bases between them. CDR3 length equals 14 residues. Germline CDR1 MNHEY, CDR2 SVGEGT. The CDR3 bases are TGTGCCAGCAGTTACTTACAGGGACCTTCACCCCTCCACTTT. Encoded protein: CASSYLQGPSPLHF.

CDR3 DNA: TGTGCCAGCAGCCCCGACAGGGGCGTAAACTATGGCTACACCTTC. This codes for CASSPDRGVNYGYTF. The chain uses TRBV6-4 and TRBJ1-2, with 8 bases fitting TRBD1. CDR1 MRHNA and CDR2 SNTAGT come from the germline V gene. CDR3 length: 15 amino acids. The V gene end was trimmed by 6 bases and the J gene end by 2 bases; junction bases not matched to a gene: 8.

This rearrangement joins TRBV13 to TRBJ2-2, with 8 nucleotides matching TRBD2. Germline values: CDR1 PRHDT, CDR2 FYEKMQ (reference sequence). The CDR3 totals 16 residues. J gave up 1 base and V 6 bases, and 7 bases lay outside the gene matches. The CDR3 DNA follows: TGTGCCAGCAGAAATCCGGGACTAGAGAACACCGGGGAGCTGTTTTTT. Amino acids: CASRNPGLENTGELFF.

The chain has TRBV12-3 or TRBV12-4 and TRBJ1-5; perhaps TRBD1 as D (6 bases). The ends were cut back, 10 bases at V and 1 base at J, with 11 bases in the middle. The CDR3 totals 13 residues. The DNA for the CDR3 is TGTGCCACTACAGGGAGCAGCAATCAGCCCCAGCATTTT. Its protein is CATTGSSNQPQHF.

This clone was picked up one time. The CDR3 DNA reads TGTGCCAGCAGTGAATGGCAGGGCGACACTGAAGCTTTCTTT. It yields the protein CASSEWQGDTEAFF. This sequence joins TRBV2 and TRBJ1-1; tentative D call: TRBD1 (5 bases). V was clipped by 2 bases and J by 3 bases, with 10 bases between them. There are 14 residues in the CDR3. Germline V lookup: CDR1 SNHLY, CDR2 FYNNEI.

The chain links TRBV5-1 to TRBJ1-5; the D gene is possibly TRBD1 (6 bases). V was trimmed by 8 bases and J by 3 bases, leaving 18 bases between them. CDR1 and CDR2 (germline): SGHRS, YFSETQ. This CDR3 comprises 15 residues. The CDR3 spells CASGREDRTNQPQHF. The CDR3 DNA is TGCGCCAGTGGACGGGAAGACAGGACCAATCAGCCCCAGCATTTT.

The V and J genes are TRBV3-1 (or the pseudogene TRBV3-2) and TRBJ1-3; TRBD1 aligns across 7 bases. Germline assignment: CDR1 LGHDT and CDR2 YNNKEL (reference sequence). The CDR3 covers 15 residues. Unmatched junction bases numbered 5, after V lost 2 bases and J lost 4 bases. CDR3 amino acids: CASSQNDRDGNTIYF. The CDR3 region has the DNA TGTGCCAGCAGCCAAAATGACAGGGACGGAAACACCATATATTTT.

About this clone itself: The sample contains more than one DNA sequence encoding this CDR3. The CDR3, as DNA: TGTGCCAGCAGCGTAGGAGGGACAGGGGATTCACCCCTCCACTTT. Amino acids: CASSVGGTGDSPLHF. The V and J genes are TRBV9 and TRBJ1-6; 10 bases are shared with TRBD1. Germline CDR1 reads SGDLS; CDR2 reads YYNGEE. The CDR3 runs 15 residues. V was clipped by 0 bases and J by 8 bases; unmatched bases: 2. Together with reference TRBV9 and TRBJ1-6, the CDR3 gives the full variable domain: DSGVTQTPKHLITATGQRVTLRCSPRSGDLSVYWYQQSLDQGLQFLIQYYNGEERAKGNILERFSAQQFPDLHSELNLSSLELGDSALYFCASSVGGTGDSPLHFGNGTRLTVT.

This clone was seen a single time. This chain connects TRBV27 to TRBJ1-5; D uncertain. Germline CDR1 is MNHEY and CDR2 is SMNVEV (reference sequence). V lost 5 bases and J lost 4, with 15 bases in between. CDR3 length: 15 residues. CDR3 sequence: CASSLRRGLNQPQHF. The CDR3 DNA sequence: TGTGCCAGCAGTCTTAGGAGAGGCCTTAATCAGCCCCAGCATTTT.

The chain recombines TRBV11-3 with TRBJ2-3; tentatively, D is TRBD2 (5 bases). This CDR3 has 12 amino acids. Trimming shortened V by 9 bases and J by 1 base, and 8 bases separated the two germline ends. Germline lookup yields CDR1 SGHNT and CDR2 YENEEA. In DNA form, the CDR3 reads TGTGCCAGACTGGAGGGCACAGATACGCAGTATTTT. Translation: CARLEGTDTQYF.

This rearrangement joins TRBV7-2 to TRBJ1-4, with D hard to call. CDR1 is SGHTA and CDR2 is FQGNSA in the germline V gene. V lost 5 bases and J 10 bases, leaving 20 bases between the germline ends. This CDR3 is 15 amino acids long. Here the CDR3 DNA reads TGTGCCAGCAGCCCCGAGGCCTATAGCGCGGGAAAACTGTTTTTT. This translates into CASSPEAYSAGKLFF. The full variable domain, completed using reference TRBV7-2 and TRBJ1-4, is GAGVSQSPSNKVTEKGKDVELRCDPISGHTALYWYRQSLGQGLEFLIYFQGNSAPDKSGLPSDRFSAERTGGSVSTLTIQRTQQEDSAVYLCASSPEAYSAGKLFFGSGTQLSVL.

The chain joins TRBV7-9 to TRBJ2-6, with TRBD2 identical over 16 bases. Trimming took 5 bases from V and 0 from J; bases not matched to a gene: 1. In germline, CDR1 is SEHNR, CDR2 FQNEAQ (reference sequence). The CDR3 length is 18 residues. CDR3 amino acids: CASSGTSGGASGANVLTF. The CDR3 DNA reads TGTGCCAGCAGCGGGACTAGCGGGGGGGCCTCTGGGGCCAACGTCCTGACTTTC.

The V and J genes are TRBV5-4 and TRBJ1-4, with a tentative D call TRBD1 (5 bases). The CDR3 is made up of 14 amino acids. Trimming stripped 3 bases from V and 7 bases from J, with 13 bases between. CDR1 and CDR2 from the germline V gene are SGHNT and YYREEE (reference sequence). The CDR3 DNA reads TGTGCCAGCAGCTCAGCGGGGGGGAGTGAAAAACTGTTTTTT. It is translated as CASSSAGGSEKLFF.

This chain joins TRBV9 and TRBJ2-4; perhaps TRBD2 as D (6 bases). CDR1 SGDLS and CDR2 YYNGEE come from the germline V gene. V was shortened by 3 bases and J by 8 bases, with 15 bases between the two germline ends. This CDR3 spans 14 amino acids. Written as DNA, the CDR3 is TGTGCCAGCAGCGGGAGTGGAGGGGAAGACATTCAGTACTTC. Translating it yields CASSGSGGEDIQYF.

The rearrangement links TRBV7-9 to TRBJ1-1, with no clear D. V dropped 4 bases and J dropped 5 bases, with 14 bases sitting between them. From germline, CDR1 is SEHNR and CDR2 FQNEAQ (reference sequence). The CDR3 contains 14 residues. CDR3: CASSSEVSGTEAFF. The CDR3 bases are TGTGCCAGCAGCTCAGAGGTCAGTGGAACTGAAGCTTTCTTT.

This rearrangement joins TRBV4-2 to TRBJ2-5, with TRBD2 identical over 7 bases. The CDR3 is made up of 17 amino acids. V trimming: 1 base; J trimming: 5 bases; junction bases outside the gene matches: 13. Germline V lookup: CDR1 LGHNA, CDR2 YNFKEQ. CDR3 bases: TGTGCCAGCAGCCAAGGGGGGGAGGGATCGACGACTGAGACCCAGTACTTC. Its protein is CASSQGGEGSTTETQYF.

This chain links TRBV6-4 with TRBJ1-2; D call uncertain. Germline V gene data show CDR1 as MRHNA and CDR2 as SNTAGT. The ends were cut back, 6 bases at V and 8 bases at J, with 16 bases in the middle. This CDR3 is 13 amino acids long. The CDR3 spells CASRPTGLMGYTF. The DNA of the CDR3 is TGTGCCAGCAGACCCACCGGACTAATGGGCTACACCTTC.

For the CDR3, the DNA is TGCGCCAGCAGTCAATCGGGGAGCTATAATTCACCCCTCCACTTT. Amino acid sequence: CASSQSGSYNSPLHF. V usage is TRBV23-1 and J usage is TRBJ1-6, with D uncertain. TRBV23-1 is placed among ORFs of uncertain function. The CDR3 sequence is 15 residues long. V lost 0 bases and J lost 3, with 6 bases in between.

The chain is built from TRBV5-6 and TRBJ1-1; 9 positions match TRBD1. The germline V gene has CDR1 SGHDT and CDR2 YYEEEE. V dropped 2 bases and J dropped 3; count of bases not matched to a gene: 8. CDR3 length: 16 amino acids. In nucleotides, the CDR3 is TGTGCCAGCAGCTTAGGGACAGGGAAAGGGGACACTGAAGCTTTCTTT. Protein product: CASSLGTGKGDTEAFF.

The V and J genes are TRBV2 and TRBJ1-2; the match to TRBD1 covers 8 bases. The CDR3 extends over 17 amino acids. The germline V gene has CDR1 SNHLY and CDR2 FYNNEI. The junction had 19 bases not matched to a gene; V was cut back by 2 bases and J by 11 bases. The CDR3 DNA sequence: TGTGCCAGCAGTGAAAGGAGAAGGGGACAGGCCCTCCGGGGGTACACCTTC. Residues: CASSERRRGQALRGYTF.

This chain joins TRBV6-6 and TRBJ1-5, with D unresolved. This CDR3 is built from 13 residues. Germline loops: CDR1 MNHNY, CDR2 SVGAGI (reference sequence). V was trimmed by 6 bases and J by 0 bases, leaving 6 bases between them. CDR3 loop: CASRLDSNQPQHF. The CDR3 DNA reads as TGTGCCAGCAGACTAGATAGCAATCAGCCCCAGCATTTT.

This rearrangement joins TRBV10-3 to TRBJ1-5, with D perhaps TRBD1 (5 bases). The CDR3 is made up of 13 amino acids. Trimming took 3 bases from V and 3 from J, leaving 6 bases between them. Per germline, CDR1 ENHRY and CDR2 SYGVKD. CDR3 DNA sequence: TGTGCCATCAGTGAACAGGACAATCAGCCCCAGCATTTT. Residues: CAISEQDNQPQHF.

A single count supports this clone. The chain has TRBV25-1 and TRBJ1-3; D is possibly TRBD1 (5 bases). This CDR3 has 17 amino acids. Germline loops: CDR1 MGHDK, CDR2 SYGVNS. Trimming removed 4 bases from V and 4 bases from J, with 20 bases in between. The CDR3 reads CASSGLPGLVYGNTIYF. In nucleotides, the CDR3 is TGTGCCAGCAGTGGTCTTCCAGGGTTAGTTTACGGAAACACCATATATTTT.

CDR3 nucleotide sequence: TGTGCCAGTAGTATTACCGGGACAGGGCGGACTGAAGCTTTCTTT. Translated: CASSITGTGRTEAFF. The chain employs TRBV19 and TRBJ1-1; TRBD1 matches 9 bases. The V gene end was trimmed by 3 bases and the J gene end by 5 bases; junction bases not matched to a gene: 7. CDR1 and CDR2 from the germline V gene are LNHDA and SQIVND (reference sequence). The CDR3 has 15 residues.